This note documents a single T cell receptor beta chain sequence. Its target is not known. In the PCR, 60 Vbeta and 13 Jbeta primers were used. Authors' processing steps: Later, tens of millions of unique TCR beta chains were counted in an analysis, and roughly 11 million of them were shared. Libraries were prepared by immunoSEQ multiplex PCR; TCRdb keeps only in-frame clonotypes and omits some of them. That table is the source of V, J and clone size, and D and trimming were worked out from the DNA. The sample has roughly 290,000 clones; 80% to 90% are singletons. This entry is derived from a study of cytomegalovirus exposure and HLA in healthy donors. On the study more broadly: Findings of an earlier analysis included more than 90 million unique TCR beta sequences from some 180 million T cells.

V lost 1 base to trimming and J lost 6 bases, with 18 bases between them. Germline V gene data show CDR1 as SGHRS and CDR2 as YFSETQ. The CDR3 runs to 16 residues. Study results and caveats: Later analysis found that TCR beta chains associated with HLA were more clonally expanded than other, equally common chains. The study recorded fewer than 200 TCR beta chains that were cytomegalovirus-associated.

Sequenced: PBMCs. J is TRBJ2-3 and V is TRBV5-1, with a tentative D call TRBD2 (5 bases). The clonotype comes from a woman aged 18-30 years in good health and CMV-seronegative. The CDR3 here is CASSLRAGGGWDTQYF. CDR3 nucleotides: TGCGCCAGCAGCTTGCGGGCCGGAGGAGGATGGGATACGCAGTATTTT.